This TCR beta chain was captured by sequencing in a study of long-term antiretroviral therapy in people with HIV. Trimming stripped 6 bases from V and 7 bases from J, with 10 bases between. The germline gives CDR1 MNHEY, CDR2 SVGAGI. The CDR3 is 12 residues long. Sequencing used immunoSEQ v3.0 at survey level. The table came from immunoSEQ multiplex PCR; TCRdb's copy has only in-frame clones and leaves some out. Of about 19,000 clones listed, 80% were seen once; the top ten hold about 10%. A minimum of one pre-ART and two post-ART PBMC samples existed for each donor. V and J are TRBV6-5 and TRBJ1-3; possible D gene TRBD1, 5 bases. Sequenced here: unsorted PBMCs, sampled 0.2 years after starting antiretroviral therapy. The TCR comes from a woman in her forties with HIV. CDR3 bases: TGTGCCAGCAGCCGGGGGGAGAACACCATATATTTT. Residues: CASSRGENTIYF.